This T cell receptor beta chain originates from a study of blood T cell repertoires in COVID-19. On the study more broadly: In each case, the material was cDNA or gDNA derived from T cells, B-cell-depleted T cells, or PBMCs.

Authors' analysis steps: Reference gene primer amplification gave nucleated cell count estimates. The method was immunoSEQ multiplex PCR; TCRdb's version includes in-frame clones alone and lacks a portion of them. D and trimming come from the DNA, and the V and J calls and clone size come from that table. The profile shows about 200,000 clones, approximately 81% of them singletons. The sequence was collected from an elderly woman with acute or convalescent COVID-19. The sequencing input was peripheral blood.

CDR3 region: CASSAGPAPDTQYF. The CDR3 DNA reads as TGTGCCAGCAGCGCGGGCCCAGCCCCAGATACGCAGTATTTT. V is TRBV7-9 and J is TRBJ2-3; D is perhaps TRBD2 (5 bases). V lost 5 bases and J 4 bases, leaving 13 bases between the germline ends. This CDR3 has 14 residues. Germline-derived CDR1 and CDR2 are SEHNR and FQNEAQ (reference sequence).